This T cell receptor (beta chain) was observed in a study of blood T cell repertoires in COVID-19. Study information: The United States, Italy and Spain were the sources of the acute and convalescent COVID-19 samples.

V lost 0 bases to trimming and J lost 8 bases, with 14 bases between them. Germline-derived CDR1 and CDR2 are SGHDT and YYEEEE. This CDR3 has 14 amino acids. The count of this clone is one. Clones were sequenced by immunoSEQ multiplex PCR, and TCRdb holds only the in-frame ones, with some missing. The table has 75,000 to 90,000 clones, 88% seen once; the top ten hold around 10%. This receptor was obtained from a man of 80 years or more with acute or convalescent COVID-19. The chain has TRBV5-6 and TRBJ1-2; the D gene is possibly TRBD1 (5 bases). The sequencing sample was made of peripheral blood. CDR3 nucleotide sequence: TGTGCCAGCAGCTTGGGACAGTGGGCCGACGGCTACACCTTC. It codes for CASSLGQWADGYTF.